This TCR beta chain was sequenced for a study of early T cells in non-severe SARS-CoV-2 infection. On the study more broadly: It was bulk RNA from unsorted whole blood that was sequenced, and the chains were unpaired.

Individually, cDNA molecules had unique molecular identifiers attached to them. TCRdb independently ran MiXCR on the 5' RACE reads; one entry per CDR3 protein. The data contain 30,000 to 40,000 distinct CDR3 sequences, around 7% of them seen just once; the ten biggest clones take up roughly an eighth. Findings of the study overall: Anti-spike CD8 responses were favored in VDJdb matching, and private and CD4 specificities were missed.

Worth noting for this clonotype: Its specificity is not known.

This TCR came from an adult who was a healthcare worker with PCR-confirmed SARS-CoV-2 infection or an uninfected control (not recorded which). Source: whole blood, taken at baseline.

In DNA, the CDR3 is TGTGCCACCCAGGGGGTTGGCGAAAACATTCAGTACTTC. Translated, it gives CATQGVGENIQYF. V and J are TRBV10-3 and TRBJ2-4; 7 bases fit TRBD1. Germline V gene sequence: CDR1 ENHRY, CDR2 SYGVKD. V trimming: 10 bases; J trimming: 5 bases; junction bases outside the gene matches: 8. There are 13 residues in the CDR3.